Listed below are T cell receptor beta chains from one sample, sequenced in a study of cytomegalovirus exposure and HLA in healthy donors. The method was immunoSEQ multiplex PCR; TCRdb's version includes in-frame clones alone and lacks a portion of them. This sample has 150,000 to 250,000 clones, with approximately 79% found just once. Material: PBMCs. Source of these receptors: a girl aged 10-17 years in good health and CMV-seropositive. Each CDR3 is given with its conserved first and last residue. D genes are given only for firm matches. Size values are once, few and many counts, or a class for expanded clones, and some rows have none.

clone_size: -
j_call: TRBJ2-5
v_call: TRBV9
d_call: -
cdr3_aa: CASSGPLNTEETQYF
cdr3_nt: TGTGCCAGCAGCGGTCCCCTGAATACAGAAGAGACCCAGTACTTC

clone_size: -
j_call: TRBJ1-2
v_call: TRBV6-5
d_call: -
cdr3_aa: CASSYDRFDYGYTF
cdr3_nt: TGTGCCAGCAGTTACGACAGATTTGACTATGGCTACACCTTC

clone_size: -
j_call: TRBJ2-5
v_call: TRBV5-1
d_call: TRBD2
cdr3_aa: CASTGGDRETQYF
cdr3_nt: TGCGCCAGCACGGGGGGAGACCGGGAGACCCAGTACTTC

clone_size: -
j_call: TRBJ1-1
v_call: TRBV5-5
d_call: -
cdr3_aa: CASSLGPRWGDTEAFF
cdr3_nt: TGTGCCAGCAGCTTGGGTCCGCGCTGGGGGGACACTGAAGCTTTCTTT

clone_size: -
j_call: TRBJ1-2
v_call: TRBV20-1
d_call: -
cdr3_aa: CSARLERGYTF
cdr3_nt: TGCAGTGCTAGGCTGGAGCGCGGCTACACCTTC

clone_size: -
j_call: TRBJ2-1
v_call: TRBV7-2
d_call: -
cdr3_aa: CATLPLGGDNEQFF
cdr3_nt: TGTGCCACCCTTCCTTTGGGGGGAGACAATGAGCAGTTCTTC

clone_size: -
j_call: TRBJ2-5
v_call: TRBV20-1
d_call: -
cdr3_aa: CSARERETQYF
cdr3_nt: TGCAGTGCTAGAGAGAGGGAGACCCAGTACTTC

clone_size: -
j_call: TRBJ1-1
v_call: TRBV5-1
d_call: TRBD1
cdr3_aa: CASSLPGGHTEAFF
cdr3_nt: TGCGCCAGCAGCTTGCCAGGGGGCCACACTGAAGCTTTCTTT

clone_size: -
j_call: TRBJ1-6
v_call: TRBV19
d_call: -
cdr3_aa: CASSIGFEGSPLHF
cdr3_nt: TGTGCCAGTAGTATAGGGTTCGAGGGTTCACCCCTCCACTTT

clone_size: few
j_call: TRBJ2-1
v_call: TRBV6-4
d_call: -
cdr3_aa: CASSRELYNEQFF
cdr3_nt: TGTGCCAGCAGTCGGGAACTCTACAATGAGCAGTTCTTC

clone_size: -
j_call: TRBJ2-7
v_call: TRBV9
d_call: TRBD1
cdr3_aa: CASSVGTGIHSYEQYF
cdr3_nt: TGTGCCAGCAGCGTTGGGACAGGGATACACTCCTACGAGCAGTACTTC

clone_size: -
j_call: TRBJ2-1
v_call: TRBV2
d_call: TRBD2
cdr3_aa: CASKGGTSSYNEQFF
cdr3_nt: TGTGCCAGCAAGGGTGGGACTAGCTCCTACAATGAGCAGTTCTTC

clone_size: -
j_call: TRBJ2-7
v_call: TRBV27
d_call: TRBD2
cdr3_aa: CASKMGGVSSYEQYF
cdr3_nt: TGTGCCAGCAAAATGGGGGGGGTAAGCTCCTACGAGCAGTACTTC

clone_size: -
j_call: TRBJ2-5
v_call: TRBV19
d_call: TRBD2
cdr3_aa: CASSNRGRAQETQYF
cdr3_nt: TGTGCCAGTAGTAACCGCGGGAGGGCCCAAGAGACCCAGTACTTC

clone_size: -
j_call: TRBJ1-1
v_call: TRBV7-9
d_call: -
cdr3_aa: CASSLASWGGSEAFF
cdr3_nt: TGTGCCAGCAGCTTAGCGAGTTGGGGGGGCAGTGAAGCTTTCTTT

clone_size: -
j_call: TRBJ2-1
v_call: TRBV10-1
d_call: TRBD2
cdr3_aa: CASSETSGGEDNEQFF
cdr3_nt: TGCGCCAGCAGTGAGACTAGCGGGGGGGAAGACAATGAGCAGTTCTTC

clone_size: -
j_call: TRBJ1-1
v_call: TRBV7-6
d_call: -
cdr3_aa: CASSSTGEAFF
cdr3_nt: TGTGCCAGCAGCTCGACAGGTGAAGCTTTCTTT

clone_size: -
j_call: TRBJ1-2
v_call: TRBV5-1
d_call: -
cdr3_aa: CASSLTGAYGYTF
cdr3_nt: TGCGCCAGCAGCTTGACCGGAGCTTATGGCTACACCTTC

clone_size: -
j_call: TRBJ2-7
v_call: TRBV10-1
d_call: -
cdr3_aa: CASSYDSGEQYF
cdr3_nt: TGCGCCAGCAGTTATGACAGTGGCGAGCAGTACTTC

clone_size: -
j_call: TRBJ1-3
v_call: TRBV30
d_call: -
cdr3_aa: CAWTFWGAGNTIYF
cdr3_nt: TGTGCCTGGACCTTCTGGGGGGCTGGAAACACCATATATTTT

clone_size: few
j_call: TRBJ2-2
v_call: TRBV6-5
d_call: -
cdr3_aa: CASRPSTLVTGELFF
cdr3_nt: TGTGCCAGCAGACCATCCACACTAGTCACCGGGGAGCTGTTTTTT

clone_size: -
j_call: TRBJ2-2
v_call: TRBV29-1
d_call: -
cdr3_aa: CSVEEGAGTGELFF
cdr3_nt: TGCAGCGTTGAAGAAGGGGCCGGGACCGGGGAGCTGTTTTTT

clone_size: -
j_call: TRBJ2-2
v_call: TRBV7-2
d_call: TRBD2
cdr3_aa: CASSLAPPVTSGGRTGELFF
cdr3_nt: TGTGCCAGCAGCTTAGCACCCCCTGTGACTAGCGGGGGGCGCACCGGGGAGCTGTTTTTT

clone_size: -
j_call: TRBJ1-1
v_call: TRBV5-1
d_call: TRBD1
cdr3_aa: CASSTGQGGTEAFF
cdr3_nt: TGCGCCAGCAGCACCGGACAGGGAGGCACTGAAGCTTTCTTT

clone_size: -
j_call: TRBJ2-1
v_call: TRBV4-3
d_call: TRBD2
cdr3_aa: CASSQAGLAGTYNEQFF
cdr3_nt: TGCGCCAGCAGCCAAGCCGGACTAGCGGGAACCTACAATGAGCAGTTCTTC

clone_size: -
j_call: TRBJ2-1
v_call: TRBV2
d_call: TRBD2
cdr3_aa: CASRLAGGYEQFF
cdr3_nt: TGTGCCAGCAGGCTAGCGGGGGGATATGAGCAGTTCTTC

clone_size: -
j_call: TRBJ2-1
v_call: TRBV14
d_call: TRBD2
cdr3_aa: CASSQDLHPGLAGGNEQFF
cdr3_nt: TGTGCCAGCAGCCAAGATTTACACCCGGGACTAGCGGGGGGTAATGAGCAGTTCTTC

clone_size: -
j_call: TRBJ2-7
v_call: TRBV29-1
d_call: TRBD2
cdr3_aa: CSVGEGASGGASEQYF
cdr3_nt: TGCAGCGTTGGAGAGGGGGCTAGCGGGGGGGCCTCCGAGCAGTACTTC

clone_size: -
j_call: TRBJ2-3
v_call: TRBV4-2
d_call: TRBD2
cdr3_aa: CASSAWTSGSPSTDTQYF
cdr3_nt: TGTGCCAGCAGCGCCTGGACTAGCGGGAGCCCTAGCACAGATACGCAGTATTTT

clone_size: -
j_call: TRBJ2-5
v_call: TRBV6-5
d_call: -
cdr3_aa: CASRPHGEETQYF
cdr3_nt: TGTGCCAGCAGACCGCACGGGGAGGAGACCCAGTACTTC

clone_size: -
j_call: TRBJ2-7
v_call: TRBV11-2
d_call: TRBD2
cdr3_aa: CASSLGRGAAYEQYF
cdr3_nt: TGTGCCAGCAGCTTAGGGCGGGGGGCTGCCTACGAGCAGTACTTC

clone_size: -
j_call: TRBJ2-1
v_call: TRBV4-2
d_call: -
cdr3_aa: CASSQDLGGGAGNEQFF
cdr3_nt: TGTGCCAGCAGCCAAGACCTAGGTGGGGGGGCCGGGAATGAGCAGTTCTTC

clone_size: -
j_call: TRBJ1-2
v_call: TRBV18
d_call: TRBD1
cdr3_aa: CASSSPGQDVNYGYTF
cdr3_nt: TGTGCCAGCTCATCCCCTGGACAGGACGTCAACTATGGCTACACCTTC

clone_size: once
j_call: TRBJ1-4
v_call: TRBV7-2
d_call: TRBD1
cdr3_aa: CASSLAGQVNEKLLF
cdr3_nt: TGTGCCAGCAGCTTAGCGGGACAGGTTAATGAAAAACTGCTTTTT

clone_size: -
j_call: TRBJ2-7
v_call: TRBV5-1
d_call: -
cdr3_aa: CASSLGQGGTYEQYF
cdr3_nt: TGCGCCAGCAGCTTGGGGCAGGGGGGTACCTACGAGCAGTACTTC

clone_size: -
j_call: TRBJ2-5
v_call: TRBV7-7
d_call: -
cdr3_aa: CASSSTRRTGYQETQYF
cdr3_nt: TGTGCCAGCAGCTCTACTAGGAGGACCGGGTACCAAGAGACCCAGTACTTC

clone_size: -
j_call: TRBJ2-3
v_call: TRBV9
d_call: TRBD2
cdr3_aa: CASSVGGGPTDTQYF
cdr3_nt: TGTGCCAGCAGCGTAGGCGGGGGTCCCACAGATACGCAGTATTTT

clone_size: few
j_call: TRBJ1-2
v_call: TRBV13
d_call: -
cdr3_aa: CASSIRDLPYGYTF
cdr3_nt: TGTGCCAGCAGCATTCGGGACTTACCCTATGGCTACACCTTC

clone_size: -
j_call: TRBJ2-6
v_call: TRBV25-1
d_call: -
cdr3_aa: CASTGRGGGANVLTF
cdr3_nt: TGTGCCAGCACTGGACGGGGAGGTGGGGCCAACGTCCTGACTTTC

clone_size: -
j_call: TRBJ2-2
v_call: TRBV18
d_call: -
cdr3_aa: CASSATENTGELFF
cdr3_nt: TGTGCCAGCTCGGCGACAGAGAACACCGGGGAGCTGTTTTTT

clone_size: -
j_call: TRBJ1-6
v_call: TRBV30
d_call: -
cdr3_aa: CAGSGSQHSPLHF
cdr3_nt: TGTGCCGGGTCAGGGTCACAGCATTCACCCCTCCACTTT

clone_size: -
j_call: TRBJ1-1
v_call: TRBV6-1
d_call: TRBD1
cdr3_aa: CASSEWTGLGTEAFF
cdr3_nt: TGTGCCAGCAGTGAATGGACAGGGCTAGGGACTGAAGCTTTCTTT

clone_size: -
j_call: TRBJ2-5
v_call: TRBV6-6
d_call: -
cdr3_aa: CASSSSKEKTQYF
cdr3_nt: TGTGCCAGCAGTTCTAGCAAGGAAAAGACCCAGTACTTC

clone_size: -
j_call: TRBJ2-7
v_call: TRBV10-3
d_call: -
cdr3_aa: CAISESGSEGAYEQYF
cdr3_nt: TGTGCCATCAGTGAGTCAGGCTCCGAGGGAGCCTACGAGCAGTACTTC

clone_size: -
j_call: TRBJ2-3
v_call: TRBV4-3
d_call: TRBD2
cdr3_aa: CASSQGLAGADTQYF
cdr3_nt: TGCGCCAGCAGCCAAGGACTAGCGGGGGCAGATACGCAGTATTTT

clone_size: -
j_call: TRBJ2-3
v_call: TRBV14
d_call: TRBD1
cdr3_aa: CASSATGASVDTDTQYF
cdr3_nt: TGTGCCAGCAGCGCTACAGGGGCCTCCGTCGACACAGATACGCAGTATTTT

clone_size: few
j_call: TRBJ2-1
v_call: TRBV4-3
d_call: TRBD2
cdr3_aa: CASSQDVASGGAGEQFF
cdr3_nt: TGCGCCAGCAGCCAAGATGTCGCTAGCGGGGGGGCAGGTGAGCAGTTCTTC

clone_size: -
j_call: TRBJ1-3
v_call: TRBV6-5
d_call: -
cdr3_aa: CASSYSRSSGNTIYF
cdr3_nt: TGTGCCAGCAGTTACTCTCGGAGCTCTGGAAACACCATATATTTT

clone_size: -
j_call: TRBJ2-7
v_call: TRBV7-8
d_call: TRBD1
cdr3_aa: CASSFWTGVNYEQYF
cdr3_nt: TGTGCCAGCAGCTTCTGGACAGGGGTTAACTACGAGCAGTACTTC

clone_size: -
j_call: TRBJ1-2
v_call: TRBV9
d_call: TRBD1
cdr3_aa: CASSVGTAYGYTF
cdr3_nt: TGTGCCAGCAGCGTCGGGACAGCCTATGGCTACACCTTC

clone_size: -
j_call: TRBJ2-1
v_call: TRBV2
d_call: TRBD2
cdr3_aa: CASSELAGTYNEQFF
cdr3_nt: TGTGCCAGCAGTGAGCTAGCGGGGACTTACAATGAGCAGTTCTTC

clone_size: -
j_call: TRBJ1-5
v_call: TRBV6-6
d_call: TRBD1
cdr3_aa: CASSPQGAQPQHF
cdr3_nt: TGTGCCAGCAGCCCACAGGGGGCTCAGCCCCAGCATTTT

clone_size: -
j_call: TRBJ2-3
v_call: TRBV7-2
d_call: -
cdr3_aa: CASSFVGDTQYF
cdr3_nt: TGTGCCAGCAGCTTCGTCGGGGATACGCAGTATTTT

clone_size: -
j_call: TRBJ2-3
v_call: TRBV12-5
d_call: -
cdr3_aa: CASGLGSYTDTQYF
cdr3_nt: TGTGCTAGTGGTTTGGGCAGTTACACAGATACGCAGTATTTT

clone_size: -
j_call: TRBJ2-3
v_call: TRBV11-3
d_call: -
cdr3_aa: CASGSYTDTQYF
cdr3_nt: TGTGCCTCCGGGTCCTACACAGATACGCAGTATTTT